These 14 T cell receptor beta chains were sequenced from one sample in a study of blood T cells in healthy people across ages. Primers used in a second PCR of about 7 to 11 cycles were a sample-barcoded 5' primer and a J-beta primer mix. MiXCR, run by TCRdb on the 5' RACE reads, gives a single entry per CDR3 protein. The sample holds under 1 million distinct CDR3 sequences, under 45% seen once. Sequenced: blood. Receptors were obtained from a man aged 55-75 years in good health.

This chain joins TRBV21-1 and TRBJ2-7. TRBV21-1 is a recognized pseudogene. CDR3 length equals 12 residues. The CDR3, as DNA: TGTGCCAGCGAGAGGCGGAGCTACGAGCAGTACTTC. Its protein product is CASERRSYEQYF.

This clonotype was counted many times. The gene calls are TRBV5-6 and TRBJ1-2; maybe TRBD1 (5 bases). The CDR3 has 14 residues. Germline V gene data show CDR1 as SGHDT and CDR2 as YYEEEE. Trimming pared 2 bases from V and 4 bases from J, leaving 12 bases between. The CDR3: CASSFSGVGYGYTF. CDR3 bases: TGTGCCAGCAGCTTTTCGGGGGTCGGCTATGGCTACACCTTC. The full variable domain, with the rest looked up from reference TRBV5-6 and TRBJ1-2, is DAGVTQSPTHLIKTRGQQVTLRCSPKSGHDTVSWYQQALGQGPQFIFQYYEEEERQRGNFPDRFSGHQFPNYSSELNVNALLLGDSALYLCASSFSGVGYGYTFGSGTRLTVV.

This clonotype was seen more than once but under ten times. The chain combines TRBV4-3 with TRBJ2-7; D gene ambiguous. Trimming stripped 1 base from V and 3 bases from J, with 10 bases between. This CDR3 comprises 14 residues. CDR1 and CDR2 from the germline V gene are LGHNA and YSLEER. The CDR3: CASSQGRPSYEQYF. The CDR3 coding sequence is TGCGCCAGCAGCCAAGGAAGACCCAGCTACGAGCAGTACTTC.

To note about this clonotype: Sequence at one end of the junction differs from germline and may be a read error. This chain connects TRBV2 to TRBJ1-4; 8 bases are shared with TRBD1. Germline V gene lookup returns CDR1 SNHLY and CDR2 FYNNEI. The length of the CDR3 is 15 residues. The CDR3 protein is CANSETGTGNEKLFF. As DNA, the CDR3 is TGTGCCAACAGTGAGACCGGGACAGGCAATGAAAAACTGTTTTTT.

The CDR3 DNA is TGTGCCAGCAGTGCCGGACTCTGGGCCGAGCAGTACTTC. It yields the protein CASSAGLWAEQYF. The chain is built from TRBV6-2 or TRBV6-3 and TRBJ2-4, with D tentatively TRBD2 (5 bases). The J call may be in error: the DNA end matches TRBJ2-7 better. CDR3 length: 13 residues. The V gene's germline CDR1 is MNHEY and CDR2 SVGEGT.

The chain uses TRBV20-1 and TRBJ2-3, with D possibly being TRBD1 or TRBD2 (5 bases each). V lost 3 bases to trimming and J lost 1 base, with 17 bases between them. Germline lookup yields CDR1 DFQATT and CDR2 SNEGSKA (reference sequence). The CDR3 length is 16 residues. CDR3 sequence (DNA): TGCAGTGCTAGTGTGGGGGTCGCCCCTGGCACAGATACGCAGTATTTT. Amino acid sequence: CSASVGVAPGTDTQYF.

A word on this clonotype: A clone one base away is much larger, so this may be a read error. J is TRBJ2-1 and V is TRBV7-2; D not certain. The J call may be incorrect, as the DNA end agrees better with TRBJ2-7. This CDR3 is built from 12 residues. The germline V gene encodes CDR1 SGHTA and CDR2 FQGNSA. The chain's CDR3 is CASSTTYNEQYF. The CDR3 nucleotides are TGTGCCAGCAGCACCACTTACAATGAGCAGTACTTC.

The rearrangement links TRBV7-6 to TRBJ2-5, with D perhaps TRBD2 (6 bases). The CDR3 length is 17 residues. From germline, CDR1 is SGHVS and CDR2 FNYEAQ. Deletions cut 1 base from V and 5 bases from J, with 20 bases between. DNA of the CDR3: TGTGCCAGCAGCTTAGGCCCTAGCGTGGTATTCGGGGAGACCCAGTACTTC. Translated: CASSLGPSVVFGETQYF.

The rearrangement joins TRBV12-3 or TRBV12-4 to TRBJ2-3; the match to TRBD2 covers 7 bases. V lost 6 bases, J lost 5 bases, and 5 bases stayed unmatched. This CDR3 contains 13 residues. For the CDR3, the DNA is TGTGCCAGCAGGGGGGGGGGTGGAGATACGCAGTATTTT. This sequence encodes CASRGGGGDTQYF.

This chain links TRBV27 with TRBJ2-5; D uncertain. Germline CDR1 is MNHEY and CDR2 is SMNVEV (reference sequence). This CDR3 region has 11 residues. Trimming removed 11 bases at V and 4 bases at J, with 11 bases between. As DNA, the CDR3 is TGTGCCGGCGGATGGGGAGAGACCCAGTACTTC. Its protein product is CAGGWGETQYF.

Only a few counts were recorded for this clonotype. J is TRBJ2-5 and V is TRBV29-1, with a weak D call TRBD2 (7 bases). CDR3 length: 15 amino acids. V lost 6 bases and J lost 0, with 17 bases in between. The germline gives CDR1 SQVTM, CDR2 ANQGSEA. CDR3 residues: CSVGGTTRYQETQYF. The CDR3 DNA follows: TGCAGCGTGGGAGGGACAACACGTTACCAAGAGACCCAGTACTTC.

Only a few counts were recorded for this clonotype. The chain uses TRBV2 and TRBJ2-1, with 13 bases matching TRBD2. Per germline, CDR1 SNHLY and CDR2 FYNNEI. The CDR3 runs 16 residues. Germline trimming cut 6 bases from V and 5 bases from J; bases unmatched to any gene: 7. The CDR3 region is CASRGTSGASDNEQFF. The CDR3 coding sequence is TGTGCCAGCAGAGGGACTAGCGGGGCATCCGACAATGAGCAGTTCTTC.

In DNA, the CDR3 is TGTGCCAGCAGCTTAGAGGGGGTTTCCGAGCAGTTCTTC. Protein sequence: CASSLEGVSEQFF. The chain uses TRBV7-6 and TRBJ2-1; tentative D call: TRBD1 (6 bases). Trimming shortened V by 1 base and J by 10 bases, and 11 bases separated the two germline ends. The CDR3 has 13 amino acids. Germline V gene data show CDR1 as SGHVS and CDR2 as FNYEAQ.

This clonotype appeared a single time. The chain links TRBV4-1 to TRBJ1-5; TRBD1 is a possible D gene (5 bases). The CDR3 is made up of 14 amino acids. V lost 0 bases and J lost 6, with 9 bases in between. Germline V lookup: CDR1 MGHRA, CDR2 YSYEKL. The chain's CDR3 is CASSQEGDAQPQHF. CDR3 sequence (DNA): TGCGCCAGCAGCCAAGAGGGGGACGCTCAGCCCCAGCATTTT.